This T cell receptor (beta chain) was observed in a study of T cell changes during pregnancy in multiple sclerosis. Produced via immunoSEQ multiplex PCR; TCRdb's table is partial and in-frame only. The table shows about 42,000 clones, with roughly 80% occurring only once. CDR3 length: 14 residues. With 7 bases removed from V and 5 bases from J, the gap between germline ends came to 15 bases. CDR1 and CDR2 (germline): MNHEY, SVGAGI. The receptor's source is a female donor with multiple sclerosis, enrolled in a pregnancy study. This sample comprised CD4+ T cells from peripheral blood mononuclear cells, obtained before pregnancy. The chain has TRBV6-5 and TRBJ2-1, with a weak D call TRBD1 (7 bases). CDR3 region: CASKVRDRHNEQFF. DNA for the CDR3: TGTGCCAGCAAGGTGCGGGACAGACACAATGAGCAGTTCTTC.